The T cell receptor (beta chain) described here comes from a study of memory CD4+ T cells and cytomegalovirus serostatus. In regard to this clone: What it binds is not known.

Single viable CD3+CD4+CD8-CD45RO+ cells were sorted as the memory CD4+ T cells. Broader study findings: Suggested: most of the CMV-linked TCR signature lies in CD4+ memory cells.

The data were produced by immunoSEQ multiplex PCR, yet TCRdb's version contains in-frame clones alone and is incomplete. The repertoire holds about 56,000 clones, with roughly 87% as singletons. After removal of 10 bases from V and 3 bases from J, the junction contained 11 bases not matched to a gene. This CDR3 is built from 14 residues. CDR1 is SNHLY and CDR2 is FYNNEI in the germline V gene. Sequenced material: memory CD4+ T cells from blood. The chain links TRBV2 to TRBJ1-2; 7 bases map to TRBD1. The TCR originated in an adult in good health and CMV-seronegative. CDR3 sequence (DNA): TGTGCCACACAGACAGGGATGGGAGACTATGGCTACACCTTC. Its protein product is CATQTGMGDYGYTF.